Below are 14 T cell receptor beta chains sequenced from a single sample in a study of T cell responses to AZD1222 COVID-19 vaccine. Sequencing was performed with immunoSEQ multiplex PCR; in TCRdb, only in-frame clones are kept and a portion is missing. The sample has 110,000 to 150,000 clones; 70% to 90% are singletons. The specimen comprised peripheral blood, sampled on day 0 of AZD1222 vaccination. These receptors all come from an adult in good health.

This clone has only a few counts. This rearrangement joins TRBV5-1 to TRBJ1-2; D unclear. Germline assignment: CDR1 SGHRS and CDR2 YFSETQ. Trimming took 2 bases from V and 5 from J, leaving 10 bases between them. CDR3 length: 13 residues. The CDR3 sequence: CASSFQEKYGYTF. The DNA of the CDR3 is TGCGCCAGCAGCTTTCAAGAGAAATATGGCTACACCTTC.

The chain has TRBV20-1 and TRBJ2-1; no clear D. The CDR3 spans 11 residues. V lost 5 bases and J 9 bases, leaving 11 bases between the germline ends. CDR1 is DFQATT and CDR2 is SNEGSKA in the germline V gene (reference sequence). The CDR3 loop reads CSAQKYGEQFF. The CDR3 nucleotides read TGCAGTGCTCAGAAGTACGGTGAGCAGTTCTTC.

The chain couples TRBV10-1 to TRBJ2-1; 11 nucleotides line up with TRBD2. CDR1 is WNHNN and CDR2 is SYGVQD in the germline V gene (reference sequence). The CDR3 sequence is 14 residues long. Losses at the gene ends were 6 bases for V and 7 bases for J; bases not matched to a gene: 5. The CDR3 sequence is CASSPSGGRNEQFF. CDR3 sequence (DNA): TGCGCCAGCAGCCCTAGCGGGGGGAGAAATGAGCAGTTCTTC.

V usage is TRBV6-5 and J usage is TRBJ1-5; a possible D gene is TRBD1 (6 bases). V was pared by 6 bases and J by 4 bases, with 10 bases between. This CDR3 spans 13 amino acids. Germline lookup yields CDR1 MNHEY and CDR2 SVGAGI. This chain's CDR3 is CASSRGGNQPQHF. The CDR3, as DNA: TGTGCCAGCAGCAGGGGTGGAAATCAGCCCCAGCATTTT.

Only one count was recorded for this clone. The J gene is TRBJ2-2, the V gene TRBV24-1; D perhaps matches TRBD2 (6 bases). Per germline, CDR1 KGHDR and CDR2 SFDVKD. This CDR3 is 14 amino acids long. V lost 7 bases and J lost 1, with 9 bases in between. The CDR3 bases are TGTGCCACCAGCGGGAGTATGAACACCGGGGAGCTGTTTTTT. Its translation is CATSGSMNTGELFF.

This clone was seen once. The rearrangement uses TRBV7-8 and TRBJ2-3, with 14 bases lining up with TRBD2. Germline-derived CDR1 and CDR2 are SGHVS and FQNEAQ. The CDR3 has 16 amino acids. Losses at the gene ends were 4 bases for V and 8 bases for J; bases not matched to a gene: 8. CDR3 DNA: TGTGCCAGCAGCTCTACGGTGGGACTAGCGGGAGCTACGCAGTATTTT. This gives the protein CASSSTVGLAGATQYF.

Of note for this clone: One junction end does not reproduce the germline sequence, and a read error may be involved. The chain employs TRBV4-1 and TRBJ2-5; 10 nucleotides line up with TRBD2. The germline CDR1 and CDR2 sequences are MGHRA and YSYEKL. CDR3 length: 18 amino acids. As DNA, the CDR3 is TGCGCCAGCAGTCAAGGGATCAGCGCTAGCGGGAGTGGGGAGACCCAGTACTTC. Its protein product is CASSQGISASGSGETQYF.

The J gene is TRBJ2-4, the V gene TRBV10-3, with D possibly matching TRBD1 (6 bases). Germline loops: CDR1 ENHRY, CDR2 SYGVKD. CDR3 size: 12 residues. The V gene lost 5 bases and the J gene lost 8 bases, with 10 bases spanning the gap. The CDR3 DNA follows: TGTGCCATCAGTCCAAAGGGGGACATTCAGTACTTC. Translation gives CAISPKGDIQYF.

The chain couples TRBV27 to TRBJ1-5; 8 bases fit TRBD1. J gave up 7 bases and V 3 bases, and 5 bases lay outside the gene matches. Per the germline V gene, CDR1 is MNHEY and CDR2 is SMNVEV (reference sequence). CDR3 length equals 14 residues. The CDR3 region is CASSFYSGGQPQHF. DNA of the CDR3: TGTGCCAGCAGTTTCTACTCAGGGGGCCAGCCCCAGCATTTT.

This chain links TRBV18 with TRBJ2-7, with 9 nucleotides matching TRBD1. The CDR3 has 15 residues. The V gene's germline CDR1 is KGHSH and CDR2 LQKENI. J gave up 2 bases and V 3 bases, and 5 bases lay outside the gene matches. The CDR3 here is CASSPGDRAPYEQYF. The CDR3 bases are TGTGCCAGCTCACCGGGGGACAGGGCCCCCTACGAGCAGTACTTC.

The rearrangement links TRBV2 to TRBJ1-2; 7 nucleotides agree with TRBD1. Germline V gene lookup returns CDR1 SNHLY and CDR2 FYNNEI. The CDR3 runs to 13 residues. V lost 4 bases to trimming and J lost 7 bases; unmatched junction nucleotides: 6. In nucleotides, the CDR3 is TGTGCCAGCAGTGTCTTGGGGACAGCTGGCTACACCTTC. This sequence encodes CASSVLGTAGYTF. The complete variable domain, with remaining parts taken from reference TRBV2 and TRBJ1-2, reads EPEVTQTPSHQVTQMGQEVILRCVPISNHLYFYWYRQILGQKVEFLVSFYNNEISEKSEIFDDQFSVERPDGSNFTLKIRSTKLEDSAMYFCASSVLGTAGYTFGSGTRLTVV.

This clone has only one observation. Here the CDR3 DNA reads TGTGCCAGCAGCTCCCAGGATCCATATGGCTACACCTTC. Its translation is CASSSQDPYGYTF. The rearrangement links TRBV11-2 to TRBJ1-2; no firm D call. The germline V and J ends were trimmed by 4 bases and 5 bases, with 11 bases remaining between them. Germline values: CDR1 SGHAT, CDR2 FQNNGV. The CDR3 has 13 residues.

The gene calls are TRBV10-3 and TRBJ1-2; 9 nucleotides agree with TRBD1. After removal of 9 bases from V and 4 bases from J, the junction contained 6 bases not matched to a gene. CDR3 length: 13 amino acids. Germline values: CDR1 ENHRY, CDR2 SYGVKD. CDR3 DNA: TGTGCCATAGGACAGGGGTTAGGCTATGGCTACACCTTC. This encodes CAIGQGLGYGYTF.

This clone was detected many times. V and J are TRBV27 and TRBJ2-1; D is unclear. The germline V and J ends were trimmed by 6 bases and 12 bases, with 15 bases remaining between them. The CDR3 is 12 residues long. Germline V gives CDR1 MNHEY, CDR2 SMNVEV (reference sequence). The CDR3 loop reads CASRADDVGQFF. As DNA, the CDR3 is TGTGCCAGCAGGGCAGACGACGTAGGGCAGTTCTTC.